This T cell receptor (beta chain) was retrieved from a study of blood T cell repertoires in COVID-19. Study information: PBMCs, B-cell-depleted T cells, or T cells provided the cDNA or gDNA that made up the material.

The V gene end was trimmed by 5 bases and the J gene end by 6 bases; junction bases not matched to a gene: 17. Germline V gives CDR1 SGHVS, CDR2 FQNEAQ. The CDR3 totals 17 residues. Assay: immunoSEQ multiplex PCR; the TCRdb copy retains only in-frame clones and omits some. The repertoire consists of around 25,000 clones, with almost 90% occurring once and the leading ten covering under 2%. The sequence came from an older woman with active COVID-19. Sequencing was carried out using peripheral blood. The genes are TRBV7-8 and TRBJ2-7; 9 nucleotides agree with TRBD2. CDR3 region: CASSPRRAGREGSEQYF. CDR3 in DNA: TGTGCCAGCAGCCCCCGACGCGCCGGGCGGGAGGGTAGCGAGCAGTACTTC.